Following are 5 T cell receptor beta chains from one sample sequenced in a study of tumor-infiltrating lymphocytes in primary liver carcinoma. Priming with a constant-region primer yielded TCR beta cDNA from about 480 ng total RNA. Library construction for TCR beta comprised three nested multiplex PCR rounds performed with slightly modified ARM-PCR. In the first two PCR rounds, TRBV1-TRBV30 forward primers were paired with a C-beta reverse primer, and each round lasted about 9 cycles. TCRdb analysed the multiplex PCR reads with MiXCR anew, one entry per CDR3 protein. Found here are 150,000 to 200,000 distinct CDR3 sequences, 50% to 75% of them singletons; the top ten hold under 75%. Blood RNA originated from unsorted whole blood, with germline DNA additionally extracted. Sequences were obtained from peripheral blood. The receptor source for this set is a middle-aged man with primary liver carcinoma and hepatitis B virus infection.

Regarding this clonotype: Relative to the germline gene, one junction end is altered; a read error may explain this. V and J are TRBV11-2 and TRBJ2-1; 7 nucleotides align to TRBD2. The CDR3 sequence is 15 residues long. Looked up from germline, CDR1 is SGHAT and CDR2 is FQNNGV. CDR3 DNA: TGTGCCAGCAGCTTCTCTGGGGGGGTCTACGATGAGCAGTTCTTC. Its translation: CASSFSGGVYDEQFF.

The chain couples TRBV5-1 to TRBJ2-1, with D possibly being TRBD2 (5 bases). Germline V gene sequence: CDR1 SGHRS, CDR2 YFSETQ. The CDR3 is made up of 13 amino acids. V was clipped by 1 base and J by 10 bases, with 12 bases between them. The CDR3 protein is CASSLIYSDEQFF. The CDR3 DNA reads as TGCGCCAGCAGCTTGATCTATAGCGACGAGCAGTTCTTC.

Comments on this clonotype: With a much larger clone just one base away, this may be a read error. This chain connects TRBV4-2 to TRBJ1-2; 9 positions agree with TRBD1. Germline V gene sequence: CDR1 LGHNA, CDR2 YNFKEQ. This CDR3 comprises 15 residues. Trimming cost V 1 base and J 4 bases; bases outside gene matches: 4. The CDR3 here is CASSQGGDRAYGYTF. The CDR3 nucleotides read TGTGCCAGCAGCCAAGGAGGGGACAGGGCCTATGGCTACACCTTC.

Points on this clonotype: Germline and junction disagree at one end, which may indicate a read error. The chain is built from TRBV11-2 and TRBJ2-3; 10 bases agree with TRBD2. Looked up from germline, CDR1 is SGHAT and CDR2 is FQNNGV. The CDR3 contains 16 residues. The CDR3 region is CVSSLSLAGVVDTQYF. The CDR3 DNA reads TGTGTCAGCAGCTTAAGCCTAGCGGGAGTGGTAGATACCCAGTATTTT.

As to this clonotype: A read error may produce the germline difference seen at one junction end. The V call is TRBV11-1, the J call TRBJ2-1, with TRBD2 matching over 8 bases. CDR3 length: 16 amino acids. Germline V gene data show CDR1 as SGHAT and CDR2 as FQDESV (reference sequence). The CDR3 spells CSSSLKGGRFDNEQFF. In DNA form, the CDR3 reads TGCTCCAGCAGCTTAAAGGGCGGGAGGTTTGACAATGAGCAGTTCTTC.